This TCR beta chain was identified in a study of blood T cell repertoires in COVID-19. Across the study: The United States, Italy and Spain supplied acute and convalescent COVID-19 samples. The cDNA or gDNA used as material had been derived from T cells, B-cell-depleted T cells, or PBMCs.

This CDR3 is 13 amino acids long. CDR1 is SGDLS, CDR2 YYNGEE, per germline. J gave up 4 bases and V 2 bases, and 0 bases lay outside the gene matches. Methods used by the authors: Reference gene primer amplification yielded estimated nucleated cell counts. Using immunoSEQ multiplex PCR, the repertoire was profiled, and TCRdb retains in-frame clones only, with some absent. The DNA was the basis for D and trimming; V, J and clone size are from that table. The data show some 700,000 clones, around 90% seen once. The gene calls are TRBV9 and TRBJ1-5, with 7 bases matching TRBD1. The sequencing input was peripheral blood. The sequence derives from a woman aged 18-29 years with acute or convalescent COVID-19. The CDR3 bases are TGTGCCAGCAGCGTGGGACAGAATCAGCCCCAGCATTTT. Translation: CASSVGQNQPQHF.